This is a list of T cell receptor beta chains from one sample in a study of PD-1 blockade in classical Hodgkin lymphoma. This table comes from immunoSEQ multiplex PCR, and its TCRdb copy is limited to in-frame clones, with some not included. The table records roughly 41,000 clones, roughly 80% of them present only once. The input for sequencing was peripheral blood mononuclear cells (PBMCs), taken at baseline. Receptor source: a human donor with classical Hodgkin lymphoma. CDR3s include the opening cysteine and the closing phenylalanine or tryptophan. A D gene is named only where the DNA matches it firmly. Clone size is given for some rows only: seen once, a few or many times, or a class if the clone is expanded.

d_call cdr3_length j_call v_call clone_size cdr3_nt cdr3_aa
TRBD1 14 TRBJ2-1 TRBV28 . TGTGCCAGCAGTTTATGGTCAGGGGGCAATGAGCAGTTCTTC CASSLWSGGNEQFF
TRBD1 15 TRBJ1-5 TRBV5-5 . TGTGCCAGCAGCCCGACAGGGACGAGCAATCAGCCCCAGCATTTT CASSPTGTSNQPQHF
. 15 TRBJ1-1 TRBV2 few TGTGCCAGCAGCCACAGGATAGGTTGGGACACTGAAGCTTTCTTT CASSHRIGWDTEAFF
. 13 TRBJ2-7 TRBV7-9 once TGTGCCAGCAGCTTGCGGAGAGACTACGAGCAGTACTTC CASSLRRDYEQYF
. 14 TRBJ2-7 TRBV7-2 few TGTGCCAGCAGCTTAAGGACAGCTTCCTACGAGCAGTACTTC CASSLRTASYEQYF
TRBD2 14 TRBJ2-3 TRBV6-5 . TGTGCCAGCAGTCCCGGGGGACTATCGAATACGCAGTATTTT CASSPGGLSNTQYF
. 14 TRBJ1-1 TRBV6-6 . TGTGCCAGCAGCCGAACCATCGACAGACTCGAAGCTTTCTTT CASSRTIDRLEAFF
. 14 TRBJ1-1 TRBV27 once TGTGCCAGCAGGGACGAACCTGGGAACACTGAAGCTTTCTTT CASRDEPGNTEAFF
. 13 TRBJ2-1 TRBV19 once TGTGCCAGTAGTATAAACTTCGGGGAGAACCAGTTCTTC CASSINFGENQFF
TRBD2 14 TRBJ2-7 TRBV6-5 . TGTGCCAGCAGTTACGTCCTTAGCGGGGCCGAGCAGTACTTC CASSYVLSGAEQYF
TRBD1 22 TRBJ2-4 TRBV28 . TGTGCCAGCAGTTTTTCTTATGGGACCCGTAGGACAGGGGATGGGGCCAAAAACATTCAGTACTTC CASSFSYGTRRTGDGAKNIQYF
TRBD2 14 TRBJ2-7 TRBV27 . TGTGCCAGCACCACTAGCGGGAGGTTGGGGGAGCAGTACTTC CASTTSGRLGEQYF
TRBD1 13 TRBJ1-2 TRBV5-1 . TGCGCCAGCAGCCCAGCGACAGGGTACGGCTACACCTTC CASSPATGYGYTF
. 16 TRBJ2-7 TRBV9 . TGTGCCAGCAGCGTAGGTTTAGGGGGTACCGTAGACGAGCAGTACTTC CASSVGLGGTVDEQYF
. 17 TRBJ2-7 TRBV19 . TGTGCCAGTAGTAAACGCAAGACAGCGGACGGAGCCTACGAGCAGTACTTC CASSKRKTADGAYEQYF
. 17 TRBJ2-2 TRBV11-2 . TGTGCCAGCAGCCCCGTGCCCAGGCAATACTACACCGGGGAGCTGTTTTTT CASSPVPRQYYTGELFF
TRBD1 16 TRBJ1-1 TRBV27 . TGTGCCAGCAGTTCCTTACAGGGGGCCAGAGACAGTGAAGCTTTCTTT CASSSLQGARDSEAFF
. 15 TRBJ2-1 TRBV7-3 . TGTGCCAGCAGCTTGGGGGGATATGGATACAATGAGCAGTTCTTC CASSLGGYGYNEQFF
. 14 TRBJ2-6 TRBV19 . TGTGCCACCACCACTCCGTCTGGGGCCAACGTCCTGACTTTC CATTTPSGANVLTF
. 13 TRBJ1-3 TRBV27 . TGTGCCAGCAGTTACAGTTCTGGAAACACCATATATTTT CASSYSSGNTIYF
TRBD1 16 TRBJ1-2 TRBV6-6 . TGTGCCAGCAGTGGGTGGGATTCTGGACAGGGTGGTGGCTACACCTTC CASSGWDSGQGGGYTF
. 14 TRBJ1-1 TRBV13 . TGTGCCAGCAGCTTAGGGTCAGGATCCACTGAAGCTTTCTTT CASSLGSGSTEAFF
. 14 TRBJ1-2 TRBV7-2 . TGTGCCAGCAGCCCCGTCACAGGAAACTATGGCTACACCTTC CASSPVTGNYGYTF
. 15 TRBJ2-7 TRBV7-6 once TGTGCCAGCAGCTTAGCAGTTGGTTCCCCCTACGAGCAGTACTTC CASSLAVGSPYEQYF
. 13 TRBJ2-1 TRBV27 . TGTGCCAGCAGTACCGGGAGCCCTTTTGAGCAGTTCTTC CASSTGSPFEQFF
. 14 TRBJ2-5 TRBV7-3 few TGTGCCAGCAGCTTAAGAGGGGCAGGCGCGACCCAGTACTTC CASSLRGAGATQYF
. 12 TRBJ2-3 TRBV27 . TGTGCCAGCATCGAAAGGGCAGGTACGCAGTATTTT CASIERAGTQYF
. 15 TRBJ1-2 TRBV4-2 . TGTGCCAGCAGCCAAGAACTGGGCGATATCTATGGCTACACCTTC CASSQELGDIYGYTF
. 11 TRBJ2-1 TRBV19 . TGTGCCAGTAGTATCCCCGACATGCAGTTCTTC CASSIPDMQFF
. 16 TRBJ2-7 TRBV6-5 . TGTGCCAGCAGTTACTCGATGCTTGCGGGGCTCTACGAGCAGTACTTC CASSYSMLAGLYEQYF
. 15 TRBJ2-3 TRBV28 . TGTGCCAGCTCCCCGTCACGCCCTCGCACAGATACGCAGTATTTT CASSPSRPRTDTQYF
. 14 TRBJ1-1 TRBV5-1 . TGCGCCAGCCATACGAAGGGAGGGAACACTGAAGCTTTCTTT CASHTKGGNTEAFF
TRBD1 16 TRBJ1-3 TRBV15 once TGTGCCACCAGCAGGGACAGGGGACTTTCTGGAAACACCATATATTTT CATSRDRGLSGNTIYF
TRBD2 14 TRBJ2-7 TRBV13 . TGTGCCAGCAGCTTAGTAGCGGGGCCCCCCGGGCAGTACTTC CASSLVAGPPGQYF
. 13 TRBJ1-5 TRBV28 few TGTGCCAGCAGTTTCTCCAGGGCTGAGCCCCAGCATTTT CASSFSRAEPQHF
. 13 TRBJ2-5 TRBV25-1 . TGTGCCAGCAGTGATCCTGACAGGCCAACCCAGTACTTC CASSDPDRPTQYF
. 12 TRBJ1-1 TRBV6-1 . TGTGCCAGCAGTGTCGGGAACACTGAAGCTTTCTTT CASSVGNTEAFF
. 14 TRBJ2-3 TRBV12-5 . TGTGCTAGTGGTATGGGGCCCACCCCAGGTACGCAGTATTTT CASGMGPTPGTQYF
. 14 TRBJ2-7 TRBV27 . TGTGCCAGCAGTTTATTACAGGTCGGCTACGAGCAGTACTTC CASSLLQVGYEQYF
. 15 TRBJ1-1 TRBV2 . TGTGCCAGCCAGGGATCGCGGGGGATGAACACTGAAGCTTTCTTT CASQGSRGMNTEAFF
. 14 TRBJ2-3 TRBV7-2 few TGTGCCAGCGGGTTAACTAGGTTGAGTGATACGCAGTATTTT CASGLTRLSDTQYF
. 12 TRBJ1-2 TRBV18 few TGTGCCAGCTCCGAGGACGGCGATGGCTACACCTTC CASSEDGDGYTF
TRBD1 15 TRBJ1-3 TRBV18 . TGTGCCAGCTCACGACAGGGGACTAATGGAAACACCATATATTTT CASSRQGTNGNTIYF
. 13 TRBJ2-7 TRBV2 . TGTGCCAGCCTTGGCGGGATGTCCTACGAGCAGTACTTC CASLGGMSYEQYF
. 13 TRBJ1-5 TRBV6-6 few TGTGCCAGCAGCCCCACAGGGATTCAGCCCCAGCATTTT CASSPTGIQPQHF
. 15 TRBJ2-7 TRBV6-5 . TGTGCCAGCAGGCCCTCCACGGGAAGAACCTACGAGCAGTACTTC CASRPSTGRTYEQYF
TRBD2 19 TRBJ2-2 TRBV9 . TGTGCCAGCAGCGTAGTCTCCCTAGCGGGAATTAGAAGAACCGGGGAGCTGTTTTTT CASSVVSLAGIRRTGELFF
. 17 TRBJ1-1 TRBV9 many TGTGCCAGCAGCGTAGGAGGGATCCCTAGTATCGGCACTGAAGCTTTCTTT CASSVGGIPSIGTEAFF
. 14 TRBJ2-1 TRBV5-4 . TGTGCCAGCAGCTTGGTTGGCGGGATGGGTGAGCAGTTCTTC CASSLVGGMGEQFF
. 13 TRBJ2-7 TRBV28 . TGTGCCAGCAGTGGAGACACACCCTACGAGCAGTACTTC CASSGDTPYEQYF
. 12 TRBJ1-2 TRBV30 . TGTGCCTGGAGTGTACAATCCAGCTACTACACCTTC CAWSVQSSYYTF
. 11 TRBJ2-1 TRBV30 . TGTGCCTGGAGCCAAGATAATGAGCAGTTCTTC CAWSQDNEQFF
. 14 TRBJ2-7 TRBV18 . TGTGCCAGCTCCCCCCGGGGGACAGAGTACGAGCAGTACTTC CASSPRGTEYEQYF
. 16 TRBJ1-1 TRBV27 . TGTGCCAGCAGTTTGAAGGCACCTGATTGGGGTACTGAAGCTTTCTTT CASSLKAPDWGTEAFF
. 18 TRBJ2-1 TRBV6-1 . TGTGCCAGCAGTGAAGCGCTTCCGGTAGGGCCCCTATACAATGAGCAGTTCTTC CASSEALPVGPLYNEQFF
. 14 TRBJ2-7 TRBV11-2 . TGTGCCAGCAGCAGAAAGGGTAGCACCTACGAGCAGTACTTC CASSRKGSTYEQYF
. 12 TRBJ2-2 TRBV30 . TGTGCCTGGAGTGAGCAGGGACGGGGGCTGTTTTTT CAWSEQGRGLFF
. 13 TRBJ1-2 TRBV5-1 . TGCGCCAGCAGCTTGGAGTCGAACTATGGCTACACCTTC CASSLESNYGYTF
. 13 TRBJ1-2 TRBV28 . TGTGCCAGCAGTTTCGGCGGAAACTATGGCTACACCTTC CASSFGGNYGYTF